This entry is about one TCR beta chain. Its antigen is unknown. The junction differs from germline at one of its ends, possibly a read error. This specimen comes from a study of metastatic and nonmetastatic thyroid tumors. No treatment of any kind had been given to any patient before thyroid surgery. Germline-derived CDR1 and CDR2 are GTSNPN and SVGIG (reference sequence). This CDR3 region has 13 residues. General observations from the study: The reported finding was significantly higher TCR beta diversity in malignant thyroid tumors relative to benign nodules, in blood and tumor.

From the PCR reads, TCRdb re-called clones with MiXCR. The top ten clones hold roughly 2.2% of a sample with about 30,000 clones, around a quarter of them seen once. The source is a female donor with papillary thyroid cancer or a benign thyroid nodule (not recorded which). Some clones in this sample may be carry-over from other donors' samples. The chain is built from TRBV30 and TRBJ1-1; TRBD1 matches at 8 bases. Source material: blood. CDR3 region: CSWDGDRNTEAVF. CDR3 nucleotides: TGTTCCTGGGACGGGGACAGGAACACTGAAGCTGTCTTT.